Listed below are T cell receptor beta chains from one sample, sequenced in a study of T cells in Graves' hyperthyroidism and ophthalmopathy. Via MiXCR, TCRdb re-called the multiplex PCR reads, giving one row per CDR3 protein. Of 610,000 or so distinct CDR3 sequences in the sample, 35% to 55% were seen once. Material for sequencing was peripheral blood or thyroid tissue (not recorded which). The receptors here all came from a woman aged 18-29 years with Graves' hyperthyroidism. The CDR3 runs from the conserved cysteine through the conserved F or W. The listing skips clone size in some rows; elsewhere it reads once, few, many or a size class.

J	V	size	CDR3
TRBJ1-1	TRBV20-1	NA	CSASSSGQKNTEAFF
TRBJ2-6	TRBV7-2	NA	CASSDPQLLFSGANVLTF
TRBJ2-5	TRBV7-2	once	CASVGAKSNQETQYF
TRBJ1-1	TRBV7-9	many	CASSPSGQGGTEAFF
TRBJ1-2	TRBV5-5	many	CASSLEPGRGYTF
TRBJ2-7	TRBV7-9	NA	CASSLGTGEAEQYF
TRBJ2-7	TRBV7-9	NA	CASSSRSRDYEQYF
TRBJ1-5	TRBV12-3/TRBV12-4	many	CASGDRVGQPQHF
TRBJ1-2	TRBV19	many	CASGVRVYGYTF
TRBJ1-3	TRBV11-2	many	CASSLASTYRQTSGNTIYF
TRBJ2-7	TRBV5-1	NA	CASSGHSGEQYF
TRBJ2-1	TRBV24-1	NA	CATSRTSYEQFF
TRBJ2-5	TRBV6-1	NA	CASSEAPLTGQETQYF
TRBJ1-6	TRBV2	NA	CASSGQGASSPLHF
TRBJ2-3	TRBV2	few	CASSEGQSVQYF
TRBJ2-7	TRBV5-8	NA	CASSSGREYPHYEQYF
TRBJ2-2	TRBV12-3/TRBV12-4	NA	CASSSGLTGELFF
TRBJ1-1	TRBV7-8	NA	CASSEDGTVGTFF
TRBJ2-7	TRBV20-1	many	CSARYPMGPSSYEQYF
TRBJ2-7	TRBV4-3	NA	CASSQESYGQPYEQYF
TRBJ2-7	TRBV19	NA	CASSQGDRTYGYEQYF
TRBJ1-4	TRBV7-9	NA	CAGAGAYRGEKLFF
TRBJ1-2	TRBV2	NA	CASSFRTGAGYGYTF
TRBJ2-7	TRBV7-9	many	CASKLESSGRAVDEQYF
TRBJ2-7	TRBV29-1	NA	CSVEDPTGFAYEQYF
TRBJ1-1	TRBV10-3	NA	CAIRAMGSTEAFF
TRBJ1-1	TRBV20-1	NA	CSASDRPLAFF
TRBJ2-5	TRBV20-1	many	CSAPGLAGLETQYF
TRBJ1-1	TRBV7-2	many	CASSLIRFEAFF
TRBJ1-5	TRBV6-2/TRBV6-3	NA	CASSYSSLRRAINQPQHF